This T cell receptor beta chain was sequenced during a study of blood T cell repertoires in COVID-19. Method: immunoSEQ multiplex PCR; TCRdb's copy keeps in-frame clones and lacks some. The sample lists 94,000 or so clones, more than 75% occurring once. The CDR3 is 15 residues long. CDR1 and CDR2 from the germline V gene are MDHEN and SYDVKM. J gave up 3 bases and V 7 bases, and 7 bases lay outside the gene matches. The TCR was taken from an elderly woman with active COVID-19. The chain links TRBV28 to TRBJ2-2, with 8 bases that match TRBD2. Sequences were obtained from peripheral blood. CDR3 coding DNA: TGTGCCAGCAAGGTCGGGACTAGGGACACCGGGGAGCTGTTTTTT. Its protein product is CASKVGTRDTGELFF.